Below, 29 T cell receptor beta chains from the same sample are listed, as sequenced in a study of T cell responses to AZD1222 COVID-19 vaccine. The repertoire was sequenced with immunoSEQ multiplex PCR; TCRdb's copy has only in-frame clones and lacks some. The data contain around 120,000 clones, around 94% of them seen just once; the ten biggest clones take up roughly 2%. The starting material was peripheral blood, obtained on day 0 of AZD1222 vaccination. Receptors were obtained from an adult in good health.

V gene TRBV2 combines with J gene TRBJ1-1, with D tentatively TRBD1 (5 bases). Trimming removed 6 bases at V and 11 bases at J, with 19 bases between. This CDR3 has 13 residues. CDR1 is SNHLY, CDR2 FYNNEI, per germline. The DNA of the CDR3 is TGTGCCAGCAGGAAAGGGACCCGACAAACGGCTTTCTTT. The encoded protein is CASRKGTRQTAFF. Variable domain in full (rest from reference TRBV2 and TRBJ1-1): EPEVTQTPSHQVTQMGQEVILRCVPISNHLYFYWYRQILGQKVEFLVSFYNNEISEKSEIFDDQFSVERPDGSNFTLKIRSTKLEDSAMYFCASRKGTRQTAFFGQGTRLTVV.

V and J are TRBV11-3 and TRBJ2-2; D is uncertain. The CDR3 extends over 13 amino acids. CDR1 SGHNT and CDR2 YENEEA come from the germline V gene. Deletions cut 0 bases from V and 9 bases from J, with 8 bases between. The CDR3 DNA sequence: TGTGCCAGCAGCTTAGATGCAGGACGGGAGCTGTTTTTT. The encoded protein is CASSLDAGRELFF. The full variable domain, in which reference TRBV11-3 and TRBJ2-2 provide the parts outside the CDR3, is EAGVVQSPRYKIIEKKQPVAFWCNPISGHNTLYWYLQNLGQGPELLIRYENEEAVDDSQLPKDRFSAERLKGVDSTLKIQPAELGDSAVYLCASSLDAGRELFFGEGSRLTVL.

V and J are TRBV18 and TRBJ1-1; D is possibly TRBD1 (5 bases). This CDR3 contains 16 residues. The germline V gene encodes CDR1 KGHSH and CDR2 LQKENI. V was shortened by 1 base and J by 0 bases, with 12 bases between the two germline ends. Here the CDR3 DNA reads TGTGCCAGCTCACCACAGCGGGGCGGCATGAACACTGAAGCTTTCTTT. Translated: CASSPQRGGMNTEAFF.

This sequence joins TRBV28 and TRBJ1-4; the D gene is possibly TRBD1 (5 bases). Germline loops: CDR1 MDHEN, CDR2 SYDVKM. The CDR3 runs 14 residues. The ends were cut back, 3 bases at V and 4 bases at J, with 9 bases in the middle. The CDR3 is CASSFGGGNEKLFF. The CDR3 DNA sequence: TGTGCCAGCAGTTTCGGGGGAGGTAATGAAAAACTGTTTTTT. Full variable domain (missing parts from reference TRBV28 and TRBJ1-4): DVKVTQSSRYLVKRTGEKVFLECVQDMDHENMFWYRQDPGLGLRLIYFSYDVKMKEKGDIPEGYSVSREKKERFSLILESASTNQTSMYLCASSFGGGNEKLFFGSGTQLSVL.

The rearrangement joins TRBV30 to TRBJ2-3, with a weak D call TRBD2 (5 bases). V lost 0 bases and J 2 bases, leaving 12 bases between the germline ends. CDR1 and CDR2 from the germline V gene are GTSNPN and SVGIG (reference sequence). The CDR3 consists of 15 residues. The DNA of the CDR3 is TGTGCCTGGAGTGTACACGGAGGCTTCACAGATACGCAGTATTTT. Protein sequence: CAWSVHGGFTDTQYF.

This sequence joins TRBV10-3 and TRBJ1-2; tentative D call: TRBD1 (5 bases). The CDR3 covers 16 residues. Per germline, CDR1 ENHRY and CDR2 SYGVKD. V was cut by 4 bases and J by 3 bases, with 18 bases left in between. The CDR3 DNA is TGTGCCATCAGTGGCTCAGGGCAGAGGAGGGACTATGGCTACACCTTC. This codes for CAISGSGQRRDYGYTF.

The chain combines TRBV3-1 (or the pseudogene TRBV3-2) with TRBJ1-1; D might be TRBD1 (5 bases). The CDR3 covers 14 residues. V dropped 3 bases and J dropped 3 bases, with 11 bases sitting between them. CDR1 LGHDT and CDR2 YNNKEL come from the germline V gene (reference sequence). The CDR3 nucleotides are TGTGCCAGCAGCCATCGGGACCGTTACACTGAAGCTTTCTTT. Its protein is CASSHRDRYTEAFF.

This rearrangement joins TRBV6-5 to TRBJ1-1; 7 nucleotides match TRBD1. The germline V gene has CDR1 MNHEY and CDR2 SVGAGI. With 9 bases clipped from V and 3 bases from J, the junction kept 10 bases outside the gene matches. CDR3 length equals 14 residues. The CDR3 DNA reads as TGTGCCAGTCGGCTTCTAACAGGGGACACTGAAGCTTTCTTT. Residues: CASRLLTGDTEAFF.

The rearrangement joins TRBV11-2 to TRBJ1-2, with TRBD1 matching over 7 bases. This CDR3 contains 13 residues. V gave up 1 base and J gave up 14 bases; unmatched junction bases: 10. Germline V CDR1 and CDR2: SGHAT, FQNNGV. The CDR3 DNA is TGTGCCAGCAGCTTAGTAGTTGAGGGGGCTCTAACCTTC. Its translation: CASSLVVEGALTF.

The chain carries TRBV5-1 and TRBJ1-4; unclear D gene. The length of the CDR3 is 15 residues. Germline loops: CDR1 SGHRS, CDR2 YFSETQ. V was pared by 2 bases and J by 7 bases, with 15 bases between. This CDR3 reads CASSFTEKGSEKLFF. For the CDR3, the DNA is TGCGCCAGCAGCTTCACGGAGAAAGGTAGTGAAAAACTGTTTTTT.

V usage is TRBV6-5 and J usage is TRBJ1-2; D call uncertain. V was shortened by 6 bases and J by 4 bases, with 12 bases between the two germline ends. The CDR3 contains 13 residues. CDR1 is MNHEY, CDR2 SVGAGI, per germline. The CDR3 here is CASSSSGSYGYTF. The CDR3 DNA is TGTGCCAGCAGCAGCAGTGGCAGCTATGGCTACACCTTC.

The chain carries TRBV19 and TRBJ2-6; no clear D. This CDR3 comprises 15 residues. V lost 3 bases, J lost 4 bases, and 10 bases lay in between. CDR1 is LNHDA, CDR2 SQIVND, per germline (reference sequence). DNA for the CDR3: TGTGCCAGTAGTATCGGCAGAGCAGGGGCCAACGTCCTGACTTTC. It codes for CASSIGRAGANVLTF.

This chain links TRBV11-3 with TRBJ2-2, with D perhaps matching TRBD1 (6 bases). This CDR3 has 14 amino acids. CDR1 is SGHNT, CDR2 YENEEA, per germline. The V and J ends lost 4 bases and 7 bases respectively, with 13 bases between them. CDR3 protein: CASSSSRGDGELFF. CDR3 in DNA: TGTGCCAGCAGCTCCTCCAGGGGAGACGGGGAGCTGTTTTTT.

The chain uses TRBV27 and TRBJ1-1; D not certain. Trimming cost V 2 bases and J 0 bases, with 13 bases left between them. Germline assignment: CDR1 MNHEY and CDR2 SMNVEV (reference sequence). The CDR3 sequence is 16 residues long. Written as DNA, the CDR3 is TGTGCCAGCAGTTTAACGGTAACCGACCTGAACACTGAAGCTTTCTTT. Amino acid sequence: CASSLTVTDLNTEAFF.

This chain connects TRBV6-5 to TRBJ1-2; D might be TRBD1 (6 bases). The V end lost 6 bases, the J end lost 3 bases, and 17 bases lay between the germline ends. This CDR3 is built from 15 residues. Germline assignment: CDR1 MNHEY and CDR2 SVGAGI. The CDR3 here is CASRRETGLYYGYTF. The CDR3, as DNA: TGTGCCAGCAGAAGGGAGACAGGACTATACTATGGCTACACCTTC.

The chain is built from TRBV18 and TRBJ1-4; 7 bases fit TRBD1. Germline CDR1 and CDR2: KGHSH and LQKENI. CDR3 length: 17 residues. The trim removed 4 bases at V and 1 base at J, leaving 9 bases unmatched. This CDR3 reads CASSRGQVDGTNEKLFF. The CDR3 DNA reads TGTGCCAGCTCACGTGGACAGGTCGACGGAACTAATGAAAAACTGTTTTTT.

The rearrangement links TRBV27 to TRBJ2-2; D is possibly TRBD1 (5 bases). The CDR3 is made up of 14 amino acids. V shed 3 bases and J shed 1 base, with 6 bases lying between them. Germline assignment: CDR1 MNHEY and CDR2 SMNVEV (reference sequence). CDR3 nucleotides: TGTGCCAGCAGTTTGCAGGGGAACACCGGGGAGCTGTTTTTT. It is translated as CASSLQGNTGELFF.

CDR3 amino acids: CASSIGGGREQFF. The CDR3 DNA is TGTGCCAGTAGTATAGGCGGGGGACGAGAGCAGTTCTTC. The chain couples TRBV19 to TRBJ2-1; 7 bases align to TRBD2. CDR1 LNHDA and CDR2 SQIVND come from the germline V gene (reference sequence). CDR3 length: 13 residues. V was clipped by 1 base and J by 10 bases; unmatched bases: 4.

In this sample, this clone turned up once. The chain carries TRBV9 and TRBJ1-6, with D possibly matching TRBD1 (5 bases). Trimming took 10 bases from V and 1 from J, leaving 12 bases between them. The CDR3 has 14 residues. CDR1 is SGDLS, CDR2 YYNGEE, per germline. DNA of the CDR3: TGTGCCGGGGGGAGTGGGTCCTATAATTCACCCCTCCACTTT. Translation gives CAGGSGSYNSPLHF.

The chain has TRBV19 and TRBJ1-1; D is perhaps TRBD1 (6 bases). The CDR3 covers 14 residues. The V end was cut by 6 bases, the J end by 5 bases, with 16 bases between. Germline CDR1 is LNHDA and CDR2 is SQIVND (reference sequence). The CDR3 sequence: CASSWNRALTEAFF. The CDR3 DNA is TGTGCCAGTAGCTGGAACAGGGCTCTGACTGAAGCTTTCTTT.

The chain carries TRBV7-9 and TRBJ1-2; 7 bases are shared with TRBD1. This CDR3 is 15 amino acids long. Germline CDR1 is SEHNR and CDR2 is FQNEAQ (reference sequence). V shed 5 bases, J shed 4 bases, and the junction held 10 bases outside the gene matches. The CDR3 is CASSDGTEFSYGYTF. Written as DNA, the CDR3 is TGTGCCAGCAGCGACGGGACAGAATTCTCCTATGGCTACACCTTC.

V gene TRBV7-3 combines with J gene TRBJ2-3, with D possibly TRBD2 on 6 matching bases. CDR3 size: 15 residues. With 3 bases removed from V and 1 base from J, the gap between germline ends came to 11 bases. Germline V gene data show CDR1 as SGHTA and CDR2 as FQGTGA. The CDR3 loop is CASSLDGGRTDTQYF. CDR3 nucleotides: TGTGCCAGCAGCTTGGACGGGGGACGCACAGATACGCAGTATTTT. The whole variable domain, filled in from reference TRBV7-3 and TRBJ2-3, reads GAGVSQTPSNKVTEKGKYVELRCDPISGHTALYWYRQSLGQGPEFLIYFQGTGAADDSGLPNDRFFAVRPEGSVSTLKIQRTERGDSAVYLCASSLDGGRTDTQYFGPGTRLTVL.

The V and J genes are TRBV6-1 and TRBJ1-6, with a weak D call TRBD1 (6 bases). Germline V gene lookup returns CDR1 MNHNS and CDR2 SASEGT. CDR3 length: 13 residues. Trimming left V 3 bases short and J 11 bases short, with 11 bases between. In DNA form, the CDR3 reads TGTGCCAGCAGTGAGGGGGCTTTAGCACCCCTCCACTTT. This sequence encodes CASSEGALAPLHF.

This clone was found once. The chain carries TRBV3-1 (or the pseudogene TRBV3-2) and TRBJ1-1; no clear D. V lost 4 bases, J lost 6 bases, and 12 bases lay in between. CDR3 length: 13 amino acids. Germline CDR1 LGHDT, CDR2 YNNKEL (reference sequence). The CDR3 protein is CASSPDVGAEAFF. The CDR3, as DNA: TGTGCCAGCAGCCCTGATGTCGGTGCTGAAGCTTTCTTT.

The chain recombines TRBV7-6 with TRBJ2-2, with D possibly being TRBD1 or TRBD2 (5 bases each). The V and J ends lost 2 bases and 5 bases respectively, with 15 bases between them. CDR1 SGHVS and CDR2 FNYEAQ come from the germline V gene. This CDR3 contains 16 residues. CDR3 nucleotide sequence: TGTGCCAGCAGCTTACGGAGAGGGGAGAAGACCGGGGAGCTGTTTTTT. Protein product: CASSLRRGEKTGELFF.

The rearrangement joins TRBV6-5 to TRBJ1-5, with D tentatively TRBD1 (5 bases). Trimming left V 7 bases short and J 6 bases short, with 16 bases between. This CDR3 region has 14 residues. In germline, CDR1 is MNHEY, CDR2 SVGAGI. CDR3 region: CASIGTGFRQPQHF. CDR3 DNA: TGTGCCAGCATTGGGACCGGCTTCCGTCAGCCCCAGCATTTT.

The rearrangement links TRBV27 to TRBJ1-2, with 9 bases fitting TRBD1. This CDR3 spans 16 amino acids. Germline values: CDR1 MNHEY, CDR2 SMNVEV (reference sequence). V trimming: 2 bases; J trimming: 10 bases; junction bases outside the gene matches: 14. CDR3 coding DNA: TGTGCCAGCAGTTTAGCTCCCCCCGGGACAGGGAATGACTACACCTTC. Protein sequence: CASSLAPPGTGNDYTF.

The J gene is TRBJ1-2, the V gene TRBV14; unclear D gene. Germline lookup yields CDR1 SGHDN and CDR2 FVKESK. The CDR3 totals 13 residues. V was clipped by 4 bases and J by 7 bases, with 13 bases between them. CDR3 coding DNA: TGTGCCAGCAGCCTCGTCAGAGCGATTGGCTACACCTTC. Amino acid sequence: CASSLVRAIGYTF.

V usage is TRBV14 and J usage is TRBJ1-6; D is ambiguous. This CDR3 is built from 14 residues. Trimming shortened V by 6 bases and J by 6 bases, and 12 bases separated the two germline ends. Germline loops: CDR1 SGHDN, CDR2 FVKESK. DNA for the CDR3: TGTGCCAGCAGTCGGGCCGGACGTAATTCACCCCTCCACTTT. This encodes CASSRAGRNSPLHF.